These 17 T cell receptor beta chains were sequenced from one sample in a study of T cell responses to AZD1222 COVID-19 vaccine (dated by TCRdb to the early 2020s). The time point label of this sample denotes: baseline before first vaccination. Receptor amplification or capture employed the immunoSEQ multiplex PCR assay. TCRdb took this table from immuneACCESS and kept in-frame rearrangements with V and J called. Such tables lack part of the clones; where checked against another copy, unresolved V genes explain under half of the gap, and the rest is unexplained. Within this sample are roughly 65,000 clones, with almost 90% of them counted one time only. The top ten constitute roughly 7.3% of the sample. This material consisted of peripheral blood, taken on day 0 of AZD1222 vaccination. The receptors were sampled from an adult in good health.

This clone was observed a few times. DNA of the CDR3: TGTGCCAGCAGCTTAGCAGGGACTAGCGGCTACGAGCAGTACTTC. It is translated as CASSLAGTSGYEQYF. The chain links TRBV7-2 to TRBJ2-7; the match to TRBD2 covers 11 bases. The CDR3 is 15 residues long. Trimming removed 0 bases from V and 3 bases from J; junction bases left unmatched: 1. Germline CDR1 is SGHTA and CDR2 is FQGNSA.

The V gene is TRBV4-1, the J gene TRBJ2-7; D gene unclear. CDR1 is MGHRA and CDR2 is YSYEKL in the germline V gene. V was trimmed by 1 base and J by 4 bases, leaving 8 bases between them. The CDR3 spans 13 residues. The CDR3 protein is CASSQVYGYEQYF. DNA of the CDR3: TGCGCCAGCAGCCAAGTCTACGGATACGAGCAGTACTTC.

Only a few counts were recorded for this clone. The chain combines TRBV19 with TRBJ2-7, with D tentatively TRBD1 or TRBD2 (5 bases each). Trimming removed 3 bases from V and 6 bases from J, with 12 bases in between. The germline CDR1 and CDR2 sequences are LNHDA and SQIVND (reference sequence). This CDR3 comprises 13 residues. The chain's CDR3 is CASSMGLASEQYF. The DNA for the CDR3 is TGTGCCAGTAGTATGGGGCTAGCATCCGAGCAGTACTTC.

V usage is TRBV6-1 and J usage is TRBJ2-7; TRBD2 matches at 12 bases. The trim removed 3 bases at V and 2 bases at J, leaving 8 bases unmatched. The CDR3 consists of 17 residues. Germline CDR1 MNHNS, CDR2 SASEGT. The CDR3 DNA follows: TGTGCCAGCAGTGAGTTCGGGCTAGCGGGAGGGACCTACGAGCAGTACTTC. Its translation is CASSEFGLAGGTYEQYF.

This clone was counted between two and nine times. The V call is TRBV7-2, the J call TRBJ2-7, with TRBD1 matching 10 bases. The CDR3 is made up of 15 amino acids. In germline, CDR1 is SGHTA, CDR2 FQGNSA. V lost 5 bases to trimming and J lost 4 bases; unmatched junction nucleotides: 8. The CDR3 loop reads CASSTDRGPSYEQYF. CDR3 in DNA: TGTGCCAGCAGCACTGACAGGGGGCCCTCGTACGAGCAGTACTTC.

CDR3 DNA: TGTGCCAGTAGTACCGGACAGGTTAATCAGCCCCAGCATTTT. Translation: CASSTGQVNQPQHF. The genes are TRBV19 and TRBJ1-5, with 7 bases that match TRBD1. Germline V gene sequence: CDR1 LNHDA, CDR2 SQIVND (reference sequence). This CDR3 contains 14 residues. Trimming cost V 4 bases and J 4 bases; bases outside gene matches: 4.

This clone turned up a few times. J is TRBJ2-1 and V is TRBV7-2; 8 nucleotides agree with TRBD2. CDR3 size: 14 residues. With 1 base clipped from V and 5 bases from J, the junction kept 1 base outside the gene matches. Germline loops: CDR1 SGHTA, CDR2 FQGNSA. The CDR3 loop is CASSLGLANNEQFF. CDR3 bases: TGTGCCAGCAGCTTAGGACTAGCGAACAATGAGCAGTTCTTC.

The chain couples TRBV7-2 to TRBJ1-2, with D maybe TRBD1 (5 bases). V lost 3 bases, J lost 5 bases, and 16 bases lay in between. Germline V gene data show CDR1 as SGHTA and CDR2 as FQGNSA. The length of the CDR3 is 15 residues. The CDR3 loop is CASSLTQQAPYGYTF. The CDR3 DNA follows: TGTGCCAGCAGCTTGACTCAACAGGCACCTTATGGCTACACCTTC.

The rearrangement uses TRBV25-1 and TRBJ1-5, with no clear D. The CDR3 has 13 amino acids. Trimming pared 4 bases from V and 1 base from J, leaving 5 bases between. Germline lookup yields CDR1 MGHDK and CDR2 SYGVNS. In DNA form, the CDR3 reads TGTGCCAGCAGTGGCGACAGCAATCAGCCCCAGCATTTT. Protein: CASSGDSNQPQHF.

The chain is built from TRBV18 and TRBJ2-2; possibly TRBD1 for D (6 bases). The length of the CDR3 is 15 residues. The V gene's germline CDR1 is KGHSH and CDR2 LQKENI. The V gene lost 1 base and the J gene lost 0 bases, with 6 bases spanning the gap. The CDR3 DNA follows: TGTGCCAGCTCACCACAGGGGGCGAACACCGGGGAGCTGTTTTTT. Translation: CASSPQGANTGELFF.

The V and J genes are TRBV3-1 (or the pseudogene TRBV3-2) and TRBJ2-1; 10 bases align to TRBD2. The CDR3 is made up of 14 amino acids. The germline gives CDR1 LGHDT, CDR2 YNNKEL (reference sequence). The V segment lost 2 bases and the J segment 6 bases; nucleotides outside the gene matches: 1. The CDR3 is CASSQRTSGNEQFF. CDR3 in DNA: TGTGCCAGCAGCCAACGGACTAGCGGCAATGAGCAGTTCTTC.

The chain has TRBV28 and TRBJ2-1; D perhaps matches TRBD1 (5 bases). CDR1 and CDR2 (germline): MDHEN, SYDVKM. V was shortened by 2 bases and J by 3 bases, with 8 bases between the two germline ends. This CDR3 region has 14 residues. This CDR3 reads CASSLPRDYNEQFF. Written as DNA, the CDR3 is TGTGCCAGCAGTTTACCCAGGGACTACAATGAGCAGTTCTTC.

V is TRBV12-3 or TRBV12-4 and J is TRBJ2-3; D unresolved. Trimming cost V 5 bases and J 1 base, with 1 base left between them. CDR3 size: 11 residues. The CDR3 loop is CASSRTDTQYF. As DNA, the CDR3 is TGTGCCAGCAGTCGCACAGATACGCAGTATTTT.

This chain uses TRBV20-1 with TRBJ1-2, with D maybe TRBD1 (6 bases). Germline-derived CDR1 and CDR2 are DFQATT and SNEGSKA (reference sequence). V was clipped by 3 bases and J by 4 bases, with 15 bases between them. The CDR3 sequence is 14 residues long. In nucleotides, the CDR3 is TGCAGTGCTAGTTCTCCAGGGGCAGGCTATGGCTACACCTTC. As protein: CSASSPGAGYGYTF.

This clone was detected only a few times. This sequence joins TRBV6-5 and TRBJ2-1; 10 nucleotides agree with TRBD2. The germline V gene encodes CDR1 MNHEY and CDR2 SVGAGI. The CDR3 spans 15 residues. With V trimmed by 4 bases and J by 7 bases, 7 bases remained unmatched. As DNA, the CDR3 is TGTGCCAGCAGTTTAATGGCTAGCGGGAGTAATGAGCAGTTCTTC. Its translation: CASSLMASGSNEQFF.

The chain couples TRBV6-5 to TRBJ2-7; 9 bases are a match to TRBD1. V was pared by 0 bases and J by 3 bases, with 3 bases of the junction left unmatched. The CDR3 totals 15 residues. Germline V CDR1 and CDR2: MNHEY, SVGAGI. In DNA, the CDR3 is TGTGCCAGCAGTTACTCAGGACAGGGGCACTACGAGCAGTACTTC. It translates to CASSYSGQGHYEQYF.

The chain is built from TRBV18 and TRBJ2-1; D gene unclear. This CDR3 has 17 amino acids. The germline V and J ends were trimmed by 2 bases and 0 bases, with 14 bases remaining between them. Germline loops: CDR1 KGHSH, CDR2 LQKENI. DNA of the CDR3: TGTGCCAGCTCACCAATTCAAGCTGCCGGCTCCTACAATGAGCAGTTCTTC. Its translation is CASSPIQAAGSYNEQFF. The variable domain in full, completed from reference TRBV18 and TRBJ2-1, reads NAGVMQNPRHLVRRRGQEARLRCSPMKGHSHVYWYRQLPEEGLKFMVYLQKENIIDESGMPKERFSAEFPKEGPSILRIQQVVRGDSAAYFCASSPIQAAGSYNEQFFGPGTRLTVL.